The 8 T cell receptor beta chains below were found in one sample sequenced in a study of blood T cells in healthy people across ages. The authors ran a second PCR of about 6 to 11 cycles using a sample-barcoded 5' primer and a J-beta primer mix. Each CDR3 protein is one row after TCRdb ran MiXCR on the 5' RACE reads. The data contain about 750,000 distinct CDR3 sequences, about 53% of them seen just once; the ten biggest clones take up 41%. Sequencing used blood. The receptors stem from a man older than 75 in good health.

This clonotype appeared a few times. The CDR3 here is CASSGQGPPYEQYF. The CDR3 DNA sequence: TGTGCCAGCAGCGGACAGGGTCCTCCCTACGAGCAGTACTTC. The V call is TRBV6-1, the J call TRBJ2-4; TRBD1 aligns across 8 bases. The assigned J gene may be wrong: the sequence end matches TRBJ2-7 better. This CDR3 contains 14 residues. Germline-derived CDR1 and CDR2 are MNHNS and SASEGT.

The chain is built from TRBV11-3 and TRBJ2-5; no firm D call. V was trimmed by 1 base and J by 1 base, leaving 7 bases between them. Germline V gene data show CDR1 as SGHNT and CDR2 as YENEEA. The CDR3 has 14 amino acids. CDR3 nucleotides: TGTGCCAGCAGCTTAGGCCCCGGCCAAGAGACCCAGTACTTC. Encoded protein: CASSLGPGQETQYF. Together with reference TRBV11-3 and TRBJ2-5, the CDR3 gives the full variable domain: EAGVVQSPRYKIIEKKQPVAFWCNPISGHNTLYWYLQNLGQGPELLIRYENEEAVDDSQLPKDRFSAERLKGVDSTLKIQPAELGDSAVYLCASSLGPGQETQYFGPGTRLLVL.

This clonotype was picked up a small number of times. The chain employs TRBV9 and TRBJ2-4; 14 nucleotides align to TRBD2. Germline CDR1 SGDLS, CDR2 YYNGEE. The CDR3 runs to 17 residues. V was pared by 6 bases and J by 1 base, with 6 bases of the junction left unmatched. The CDR3 is CASNGTSGSLAKNIQYF. CDR3 coding DNA: TGTGCCAGCAACGGGACTAGCGGGAGTTTGGCCAAAAACATTCAGTACTTC.

The chain is built from TRBV5-6 and TRBJ1-3; possible D gene TRBD1, 6 bases. Germline V gives CDR1 SGHDT, CDR2 YYEEEE. The CDR3 has 15 amino acids. The ends were cut back, 1 base at V and 1 base at J, with 9 bases in the middle. The DNA of the CDR3 is TGTGCCAGCAGCTTGCGGACAGTGTCTGGAAACACCATATATTTT. It is translated as CASSLRTVSGNTIYF. Full variable domain (outside the CDR3, taken from reference TRBV5-6 and TRBJ1-3): DAGVTQSPTHLIKTRGQQVTLRCSPKSGHDTVSWYQQALGQGPQFIFQYYEEEERQRGNFPDRFSGHQFPNYSSELNVNALLLGDSALYLCASSLRTVSGNTIYFGEGSWLTVV.

This sequence joins TRBV29-1 and TRBJ2-7; tentative D call: TRBD1 (6 bases). The V end lost 7 bases, the J end lost 0 bases, and 13 bases lay between the germline ends. The CDR3 is 13 amino acids. Germline CDR1 reads SQVTM; CDR2 reads ANQGSEA. For the CDR3, the DNA is TGCAGCGCCTCTAGGGACAACTCCTACGAGCAGTACTTC. This sequence encodes CSASRDNSYEQYF.

The genes are TRBV27 and TRBJ1-6; a possible D gene is TRBD1 (6 bases). This CDR3 comprises 15 residues. Trimming removed 0 bases at V and 5 bases at J, with 8 bases between. The germline CDR1 and CDR2 sequences are MNHEY and SMNVEV (reference sequence). The CDR3 nucleotides read TGTGCCAGCAGTTTATCCCAGGGGAATAATTCACCCCTCCACTTT. Protein: CASSLSQGNNSPLHF.

With respect to this clonotype: This clone may be a read error of a much larger clone one base away. J is TRBJ2-7 and V is TRBV27; 7 nucleotides agree with TRBD2. J gave up 5 bases and V 5 bases, and 9 bases lay outside the gene matches. This CDR3 comprises 14 residues. The V gene's germline CDR1 is MNHEY and CDR2 SMNVEV (reference sequence). The CDR3: CASSVIAGRDEQYF. CDR3 coding DNA: TGTGCCAGCAGTGTCATAGCAGGGAGGGACGAGCAGTACTTC.

This chain links TRBV20-1 with TRBJ2-5; D unresolved. Germline assignment: CDR1 DFQATT and CDR2 SNEGSKA (reference sequence). CDR3 size: 12 residues. Trimming removed 0 bases at V and 5 bases at J, with 7 bases between. The CDR3 DNA follows: TGCAGTGCTAGAGATCTCATTGAGACCCAGTACTTC. Its translation: CSARDLIETQYF.